This entry concerns a single T cell receptor beta chain. The target antigen is unknown. These data originate in a study of T cells after yellow fever vaccination. About the research overall: Preparation of the low-cell-number fractions used SMART-Seq v4 Ultra Low Input. Study-wide results and limits: Post-booster reappearance was seen for most primary-vaccination clones (just over 95% CD4, 75% to 90% CD8). Weaker, the secondary response peaked sooner, at day 5 versus 15.

Each CDR3 protein gets one entry after TCRdb re-called the 5' RACE reads with MiXCR. The sample consists of approximately 550,000 distinct CDR3 sequences, about 19% of them appearing once. V dropped 6 bases and J dropped 9; count of bases not matched to a gene: 7. This CDR3 spans 15 amino acids. This clonotype was obtained from a man aged 30 to 39 who received the YFV17D yellow fever vaccine. The starting material was PBMCs, obtained 15 days after the yellow fever booster vaccination. J is TRBJ2-2 and V is TRBV12-3 or TRBV12-4; 13 bases agree with TRBD2. CDR3 in DNA: TGTGCCAGCAGACCTCCGGGACTAGCGGGAAGGGAGCTGTTTTTT. This sequence encodes CASRPPGLAGRELFF.